This is a list of T cell receptor beta chains from one sample in a study of cytomegalovirus exposure and HLA in healthy donors. TCRdb keeps only in-frame clones here, not all; method: immunoSEQ multiplex PCR. This table has 150,000 or so clones, around 90% appearing once. The material sequenced was PBMCs. The receptors stem from a young woman in good health and CMV-seropositive. Both conserved end residues are part of each CDR3. D genes are given only for firm matches. Size tells how often a clone was seen (once, few, many) or the class of an expanded clone, and some rows leave it out.

clone_size j_call v_call d_call cdr3_aa cdr3_nt
NA TRBJ2-3 TRBV9 NA CASSDPRPGVVTDTQYF TGTGCCAGCAGCGATCCGAGGCCGGGAGTTGTGACAGATACGCAGTATTTT
few TRBJ2-7 TRBV19 NA CASSLDGGYEQYF TGTGCCAGTAGCCTTGACGGAGGGTACGAGCAGTACTTC
NA TRBJ1-2 TRBV15 NA CATSRERGSNYGYTF TGTGCCACCAGCAGAGAGCGGGGGTCAAACTATGGCTACACCTTC
NA TRBJ2-3 TRBV2 TRBD1 CASSEGTGVGTDTQYF TGTGCCAGCAGTGAAGGGACAGGGGTCGGGACAGATACGCAGTATTTT
NA TRBJ1-5 TRBV28 TRBD1 CASSPWDSSLELKQPQHF TGTGCCAGCAGTCCATGGGACAGTTCTCTTGAGCTTAAACAGCCCCAGCATTTT
NA TRBJ1-1 TRBV5-1 NA CASSLDPDTEAFF TGCGCCAGCAGCTTGGACCCCGACACCGAAGCTTTCTTT
NA TRBJ2-7 TRBV28 NA CASRVAGYEQYF TGTGCCAGCAGAGTGGCGGGCTACGAGCAGTACTTC
NA TRBJ2-5 TRBV25-1 TRBD2 CASSSPSGAGETQYF TGTGCCAGCAGTAGCCCTAGCGGGGCCGGTGAGACCCAGTACTTC
NA TRBJ1-1 TRBV27 NA CASSSQGPSTEAFF TGTGCCAGCAGTTCACAGGGTCCGAGCACTGAAGCTTTCTTT
NA TRBJ2-7 TRBV9 NA CASSVGVGNYEQYF TGTGCCAGCAGCGTAGGAGTGGGCAACTACGAGCAGTACTTC
NA TRBJ2-1 TRBV2 TRBD2 CASMRDGGIEQFF TGTGCCAGCATGAGGGACGGGGGGATTGAGCAGTTCTTC
NA TRBJ2-7 TRBV20-1 TRBD2 CSVVAGYEQYF TGCAGTGTCGTAGCGGGGTACGAGCAGTACTTC
NA TRBJ2-5 TRBV11-2 TRBD2 CASSLEPGLAGDLRETQYF TGTGCCAGCAGCTTAGAACCGGGACTAGCGGGGGACCTCCGGGAGACCCAGTACTTC
NA TRBJ2-7 TRBV6-5 TRBD2 CASSYSSGRRHEQYF TGTGCCAGCAGTTACTCGAGCGGGAGAAGGCACGAGCAGTACTTC
NA TRBJ2-7 TRBV28 TRBD2 CASSSRSGGVIYEQYF TGTGCCAGCAGTTCCCGAAGCGGGGGGGTGATTTACGAGCAGTACTTC
NA TRBJ2-7 TRBV13 NA CASGQGSLSHEQYF TGTGCCAGCGGCCAGGGATCCCTTTCCCACGAGCAGTACTTC
NA TRBJ2-1 TRBV11-2 NA CASSLDVRGWWNEQFF TGTGCCAGCAGCTTAGATGTTCGCGGTTGGTGGAATGAGCAGTTCTTC
NA TRBJ2-3 TRBV10-3 TRBD2 CAISDRIGTSGSTDTQYF TGTGCCATCAGTGATCGTATCGGGACTAGCGGTAGCACAGATACGCAGTATTTT
NA TRBJ2-3 TRBV2 NA CASSPSPGGGADTQYF TGTGCCAGCAGTCCCTCCCCTGGAGGGGGGGCCGACACGCAGTATTTT
NA TRBJ2-3 TRBV13 TRBD2 CASRRTSGGAGTQYF TGTGCCAGCAGGCGGACTAGCGGGGGGGCCGGTACGCAGTATTTT
NA TRBJ2-7 TRBV2 NA CASSEALWGKSGVEQYF TGTGCCAGCAGTGAAGCGCTTTGGGGCAAATCGGGGGTGGAGCAGTACTTC
NA TRBJ2-7 TRBV28 NA CASSLNRAGSYEQYF TGTGCCAGCAGTTTGAATCGCGCCGGCTCCTACGAGCAGTACTTC